These T cell receptor beta chains were read from a single sample in a study of cytomegalovirus exposure and HLA in healthy donors. TCRdb's copy holds only in-frame clones and misses some; the assay was immunoSEQ multiplex PCR. The sample shows over 150,000 clones, around three quarters of them seen only once. The sequencing input was PBMCs. Receptors originate from a woman aged 18 to 35 in good health and CMV-seronegative. Both conserved end residues are part of each CDR3. D genes are given only for firm matches. Clone size, where shown, is once, few, many, or a class for clones that have expanded.

j_gene,abundance,d_gene,v_gene,len,CDR3aa,CDR3nt
TRBJ2-7,-,TRBD1,TRBV6-5,14,CASSYGQANNEQYF,TGTGCCAGCAGTTATGGACAGGCAAATAACGAGCAGTACTTC
TRBJ2-2,few,TRBD2,TRBV9,15,CASSPSGGVTGELFF,TGTGCCAGCAGCCCCAGCGGGGGGGTCACCGGGGAGCTGTTTTTT
TRBJ1-2,-,TRBD1,TRBV5-4,15,CASSTRTGDSYGYTF,TGTGCCAGCAGCACTAGGACAGGGGACTCATATGGCTACACCTTC
TRBJ1-4,-,-,TRBV5-1,16,CASSLAWGQGDEKLFF,TGCGCCAGCAGCTTGGCCTGGGGTCAGGGCGATGAAAAACTGTTTTTT
TRBJ2-3,-,TRBD1,TRBV2,12,CASSRQGDTQYF,TGTGCCAGCAGTCGACAGGGGGATACGCAGTATTTT
TRBJ2-2,-,-,TRBV2,15,CATAGSGRFTGELFF,TGTGCCACCGCGGGGTCAGGTCGGTTCACCGGGGAGCTGTTTTTT
TRBJ1-3,-,-,TRBV4-1,17,CASSPSARFPSGNTIYF,TGCGCCAGCAGCCCTAGCGCCAGGTTCCCCTCTGGAAACACCATATATTTT
TRBJ2-1,-,TRBD2,TRBV9,13,CASGLAGTNEQFF,TGTGCCAGTGGACTAGCGGGAACCAATGAGCAGTTCTTC
TRBJ1-2,-,-,TRBV7-9,14,CASSSLRDHYGYTF,TGTGCCAGCAGCTCCCTCAGGGATCACTATGGCTACACCTTC
TRBJ2-1,-,-,TRBV27,14,CASSHPLDIPEQFF,TGTGCCAGCAGCCACCCCCTGGACATTCCTGAGCAGTTCTTC
TRBJ2-2,-,-,TRBV9,16,CASSVGQGSGTGELFF,TGTGCCAGCAGCGTAGGTCAGGGGTCGGGCACCGGGGAGCTGTTTTTT
TRBJ2-5,-,TRBD2,TRBV29-1,14,CSVDRAGGQETQYF,TGCAGCGTTGATCGAGCGGGGGGCCAGGAGACCCAGTACTTC
TRBJ1-1,-,TRBD1,TRBV11-2,14,CASSTGQGNTEAFF,TGTGCCAGCAGCACGGGACAGGGAAACACTGAAGCTTTCTTT
TRBJ1-1,-,-,TRBV6-6,16,CASSPPGGAVNTEAFF,TGTGCCAGCAGCCCTCCGGGGGGGGCGGTGAACACTGAAGCTTTCTTT
TRBJ2-2,-,TRBD1,TRBV6-6,16,CASSYPGTGNTGELFF,TGTGCCAGCAGTTACCCGGGGACAGGGAACACCGGGGAGCTGTTTTTT
TRBJ2-6,-,TRBD1,TRBV29-1,18,CSVEIWTGGKAGANVLTF,TGCAGCGTTGAGATCTGGACAGGGGGCAAGGCTGGGGCCAACGTCCTGACTTTC
TRBJ2-1,-,-,TRBV19,13,CASSITNHNEQFF,TGTGCCAGTAGTATTACTAATCACAATGAGCAGTTCTTC
TRBJ1-2,-,-,TRBV5-1,14,CASRPRETNYGYTF,TGCGCCAGCAGGCCCCGGGAGACTAACTATGGCTACACCTTC
TRBJ1-1,-,-,TRBV10-3,14,CAISGNRLNTEAFF,TGTGCCATCAGTGGAAACAGGTTGAACACTGAAGCTTTCTTT
TRBJ2-7,-,-,TRBV11-2,14,CASSLEYQLPEQYF,TGTGCCAGCAGCTTAGAGTACCAACTGCCCGAGCAGTACTTC
TRBJ2-3,-,TRBD2,TRBV5-8,18,CASSWGASGSLNTDTQYF,TGTGCCAGCAGCTGGGGGGCTAGCGGGAGCCTAAACACAGATACGCAGTATTTT
TRBJ1-1,-,-,TRBV28,15,CASSLSPGMNTEAFF,TGTGCCAGCAGTTTAAGTCCGGGGATGAACACTGAAGCTTTCTTT
TRBJ1-5,few,-,TRBV28,16,CASSLYQPPGNQPQHF,TGTGCCAGCAGTTTATACCAACCCCCGGGCAATCAGCCCCAGCATTTT
TRBJ2-7,-,-,TRBV23-1,15,CASSETGSNVYEQYF,TGCGCCAGCAGCGAAACAGGGTCAAACGTCTACGAGCAGTACTTC
TRBJ2-5,few,-,TRBV2,13,CASSSDRQETQYF,TGTGCCAGCAGTTCCGACAGGCAAGAGACCCAGTACTTC